The 12 T cell receptor beta chains in this list originate from one sample, sequenced in a study of CD8+CD57+ T cells in acquired aplastic anemia. The study profiled TCR beta VDJ and CDR3 using genomic DNA as template. Each CDR3 protein gets one entry after TCRdb re-called the reads with MiXCR. Counted here are around 190,000 distinct CDR3 sequences, roughly 50% occurring once; the ten biggest clones make up 13%. Patients chosen for sequencing had CD8+CD57+ cells that had expanded, as shown by flow cytometry. Sequencing was performed on sorted CD4+, CD8+, or CD8+CD57+ T cells (not recorded which) from PBMCs. Receptor source: a human donor with aplastic anemia.

This sequence joins TRBV19 and TRBJ1-2; 9 nucleotides line up with TRBD1. The CDR3 runs to 14 residues. V lost 4 bases, J lost 7 bases, and 7 bases stayed unmatched. CDR1 is LNHDA, CDR2 SQIVND, per germline (reference sequence). CDR3 amino acids: CASSTVDRGGGYTF. The CDR3, as DNA: TGTGCCAGTAGTACAGTGGACAGGGGAGGTGGCTACACCTTC.

The V and J genes are TRBV15 and TRBJ2-2; D gene ambiguous. Germline-derived CDR1 and CDR2 are LNHNV and YYDKDF (reference sequence). The CDR3 is made up of 14 amino acids. Trimming stripped 1 base from V and 4 bases from J, with 7 bases between. The CDR3 loop is CATSRGHSTGELFF. The DNA of the CDR3 is TGTGCCACCAGCAGAGGGCATTCCACCGGGGAGCTGTTTTTT.

This clonotype was counted at least ten times. CDR3 amino acids: CASSQEPLAGGGGEQYF. The CDR3 nucleotides are TGTGCCAGCAGCCAAGAGCCCCTAGCGGGGGGCGGCGGGGAGCAGTACTTC. The V gene is TRBV4-2, the J gene TRBJ2-7; TRBD2 agrees at 11 bases. Germline CDR1 reads LGHNA; CDR2 reads YNFKEQ. This CDR3 has 17 residues. Trimming at V came to 0 bases and at J to 7 bases, leaving 11 bases not matched to a gene.

The CDR3 DNA follows: TGTGCCAGCAGCCAAGTCACAGATACGCAGTATTTT. Translated, it gives CASSQVTDTQYF. The chain combines TRBV9 with TRBJ2-3; D is uncertain. Germline assignment: CDR1 SGDLS and CDR2 YYNGEE. The CDR3 is 12 amino acids. Trimming pared 4 bases from V and 2 bases from J, leaving 5 bases between.

The chain uses TRBV7-2 and TRBJ2-1, with D maybe TRBD2 (6 bases). Trimming took 5 bases from V and 10 from J, leaving 15 bases between them. This CDR3 is built from 13 residues. The germline CDR1 and CDR2 sequences are SGHTA and FQGNSA. CDR3 loop: CASSQGWRDEQFF. The CDR3 DNA sequence: TGTGCCAGCAGCCAAGGCTGGAGGGACGAGCAGTTCTTC. The whole variable domain, filled in from reference TRBV7-2 and TRBJ2-1, reads GAGVSQSPSNKVTEKGKDVELRCDPISGHTALYWYRQSLGQGLEFLIYFQGNSAPDKSGLPSDRFSAERTGGSVSTLTIQRTQQEDSAVYLCASSQGWRDEQFFGPGTRLTVL.

The chain couples TRBV5-1 to TRBJ2-1; D uncertain. Trimming shortened V by 2 bases and J by 5 bases, and 5 bases separated the two germline ends. Per germline, CDR1 SGHRS and CDR2 YFSETQ. The CDR3 is made up of 12 amino acids. CDR3 amino acids: CASSFSNNEQFF. The CDR3 DNA is TGCGCCAGCAGCTTCTCTAACAATGAGCAGTTCTTC.

This clonotype was seen repeatedly, ten times or more. This rearrangement joins TRBV12-5 to TRBJ2-7; tentative D call: TRBD1 (5 bases). CDR3 size: 13 residues. The V and J ends lost 6 bases and 4 bases respectively, with 13 bases between them. CDR1 and CDR2 from the germline V gene are LGHNT and FRNRAP. This CDR3 reads CASGASGPYEQYF. The CDR3 DNA sequence: TGTGCTAGTGGAGCGTCAGGGCCTTACGAGCAGTACTTC.

V gene TRBV10-1 combines with J gene TRBJ1-1, with D possibly TRBD1 on 5 matching bases. Germline V lookup: CDR1 WNHNN, CDR2 SYGVQD (reference sequence). V was cut by 4 bases and J by 4 bases, with 10 bases left in between. The CDR3 has 13 amino acids. The CDR3 spells CASSGREGTEAFF. The CDR3 DNA reads TGCGCCAGCAGTGGCAGGGAGGGCACTGAAGCTTTCTTT.

Ten or more counts support this clonotype. V usage is TRBV5-1 and J usage is TRBJ1-1, with TRBD1 matching over 9 bases. This CDR3 contains 14 residues. Germline-derived CDR1 and CDR2 are SGHRS and YFSETQ. Unmatched junction bases numbered 5, after V lost 3 bases and J lost 5 bases. The CDR3 reads CASSWGTGTTEAFF. The CDR3 nucleotides are TGCGCCAGCAGCTGGGGGACAGGGACGACTGAAGCTTTCTTT.

This clonotype was recorded only once. The CDR3 nucleotides are TGTGCCAGCAGCACGGACCGTGACAATGAGCAGTTCTTC. It codes for CASSTDRDNEQFF. The chain uses TRBV7-9 and TRBJ2-1; D is unclear. The CDR3 has 13 amino acids. The germline CDR1 and CDR2 sequences are SEHNR and FQNEAQ (reference sequence). The V end lost 5 bases, the J end lost 5 bases, and 10 bases lay between the germline ends.

The rearrangement uses TRBV20-1 and TRBJ2-4, with TRBD2 matching 11 bases. CDR1 is DFQATT and CDR2 is SNEGSKA in the germline V gene (reference sequence). This CDR3 comprises 16 residues. Trimming at V came to 2 bases and at J to 5 bases, leaving 8 bases not matched to a gene. The CDR3 sequence is CSARHRLAGTQNIQYF. The CDR3 DNA sequence: TGCAGTGCTAGACACAGACTAGCGGGGACCCAAAACATTCAGTACTTC.

The chain combines TRBV10-3 with TRBJ1-3; TRBD1 matches 8 bases. With 6 bases clipped from V and 4 bases from J, the junction kept 5 bases outside the gene matches. The CDR3 loop spans 14 amino acids. From germline, CDR1 is ENHRY and CDR2 SYGVKD. The CDR3 spells CAISGQGGGNTIYF. The CDR3 nucleotides are TGTGCCATCAGCGGACAGGGAGGCGGAAACACCATATATTTT.